This T cell receptor (beta chain) was sequenced in a study of T-cell reconstitution after alpha-beta-depleted transplantation in children. Study-level points and caveats: In some patients, recipient T cells and intrathymic progenitors surviving conditioning explained high day-60 diversity. Newly made T cells mostly supplied T-cell counts and diversity one year after transplant.

Preparing the TCRbeta library involved the use of unique molecular identifiers. TCRdb reprocessed the PCR reads with MiXCR, giving one entry per CDR3 protein. Seen here are 150,000 to 200,000 distinct CDR3 sequences, 11% observed once, and the top ten hold 13%. J gave up 8 bases and V 6 bases, and 5 bases lay outside the gene matches. The CDR3 covers 12 residues. CDR1 is SGHRS, CDR2 YFSETQ, per germline. This clonotype has a count of ten or more. The antigen is unknown. The chain couples TRBV5-1 to TRBJ2-1, with 7 bases lining up with TRBD1. The sample in question was PBMCs, obtained before TCRalphabeta/CD19-depleted stem cell transplant. The sequence came from a boy younger than 10 with acute myeloid leukemia, due to receive a stem cell transplant. The CDR3 here is CASKDRWDEQFF. CDR3 in DNA: TGCGCCAGCAAGGACAGGTGGGATGAGCAGTTCTTC. The whole variable domain, remainder taken from reference TRBV5-1 and TRBJ2-1, is KAGVTQTPRYLIKTRGQQVTLSCSPISGHRSVSWYQQTPGQGLQFLFEYFSETQRNKGNFPGRFSGRQFSNSRSEMNVSTLELGDSALYLCASKDRWDEQFFGPGTRLTVL.